This T cell receptor (beta chain) was captured in a study of identical twins. Overall study findings and caveats: For monozygotic twins, models underestimated out-of-frame TCR alpha sharing.

Using its own MiXCR run on the 5' RACE reads, TCRdb lists one record per CDR3 protein. The data show approximately 350,000 distinct CDR3 sequences, 9% to 15% seen once. The trim removed 0 bases at V and 4 bases at J, leaving 9 bases unmatched. The CDR3 contains 16 residues. Germline V lookup: CDR1 DFQATT, CDR2 SNEGSKA (reference sequence). A word on this clonotype: Its antigen remains unidentified.

These same data were also listed under a study on yellow fever vaccine responses in identical twins.

The chain recombines TRBV20-1 with TRBJ2-5; TRBD2 matches at 9 bases. The sequenced material came from CD8+ T cells sorted from blood. The sequence was obtained from a woman aged 18-29 years in good health. The CDR3 sequence: CSARDRVAGAPETQYF. CDR3 nucleotides: TGCAGTGCTAGAGATCGTGTAGCGGGAGCCCCAGAGACCCAGTACTTC.